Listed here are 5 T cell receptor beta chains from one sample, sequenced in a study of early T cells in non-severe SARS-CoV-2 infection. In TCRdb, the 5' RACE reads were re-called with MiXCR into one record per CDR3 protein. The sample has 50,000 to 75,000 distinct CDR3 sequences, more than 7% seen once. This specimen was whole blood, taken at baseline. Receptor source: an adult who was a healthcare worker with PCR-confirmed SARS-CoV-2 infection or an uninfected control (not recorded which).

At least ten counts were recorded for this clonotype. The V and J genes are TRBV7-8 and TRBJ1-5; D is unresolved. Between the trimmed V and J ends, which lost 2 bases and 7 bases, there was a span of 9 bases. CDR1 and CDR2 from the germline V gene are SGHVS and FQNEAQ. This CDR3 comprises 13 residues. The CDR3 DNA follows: TGTGCCAGCAGCTTAAATAGGGCCCAGCCCCAGCATTTT. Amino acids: CASSLNRAQPQHF.

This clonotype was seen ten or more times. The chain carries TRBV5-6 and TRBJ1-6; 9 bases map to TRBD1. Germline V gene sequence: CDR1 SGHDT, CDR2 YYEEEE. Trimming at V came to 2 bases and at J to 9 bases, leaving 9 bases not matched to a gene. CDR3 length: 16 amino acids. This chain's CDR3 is CASSLTRDRALSPLHF. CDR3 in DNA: TGTGCCAGCAGCTTAACCCGGGACAGGGCCCTTTCACCCCTCCACTTT.

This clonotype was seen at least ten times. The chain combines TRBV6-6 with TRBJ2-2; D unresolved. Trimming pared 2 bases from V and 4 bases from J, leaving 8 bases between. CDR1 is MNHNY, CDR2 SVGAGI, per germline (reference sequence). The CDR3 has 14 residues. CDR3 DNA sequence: TGTGCCAGCAGTTACAGTACCGTCACCGGGGAGCTGTTTTTT. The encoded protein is CASSYSTVTGELFF.

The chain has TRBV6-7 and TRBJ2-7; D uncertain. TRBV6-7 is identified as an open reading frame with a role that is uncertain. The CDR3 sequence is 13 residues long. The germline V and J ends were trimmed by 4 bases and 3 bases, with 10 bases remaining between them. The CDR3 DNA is TGTGCCAGCAGTTCCGACACCCACTACGAGCAGTACTTC. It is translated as CASSSDTHYEQYF.

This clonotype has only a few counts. The DNA for the CDR3 is TGCAGTCCTGGGAGAGTAAAGACCGGGGAGCTGTTTTTT. Its translation is CSPGRVKTGELFF. The rearrangement uses TRBV20-1 and TRBJ2-2; tentative D call: TRBD2 (5 bases). V was pared by 8 bases and J by 5 bases, with 15 bases between. Looked up from germline, CDR1 is DFQATT and CDR2 is SNEGSKA (reference sequence). The CDR3 length is 13 residues.